The 6 T cell receptor beta chains presented below share a single source sample, sequenced in a study of cytomegalovirus exposure and HLA in healthy donors (dated 2017 in TCRdb). Receptors were amplified or captured by the immunoSEQ multiplex PCR assay. A mixture of 60 forward primers for TCR Vbeta segments and 13 reverse primers for TCR Jbeta segments was used in the multiplex PCR. TCRdb stores this immuneACCESS table with in-frame sequences only. Part of the clones is absent; in the studies checked, under half of the shortfall reflects unresolved V genes, and no reason is known for the rest. The table for this sample lists fewer than 85,000 clones. The ten largest make up roughly 5% of the sample. Sequences were obtained from PBMCs. The receptors shown here come from a woman aged 40 to 55 in good health and CMV-seropositive.

The CDR3 protein is CASSLDGLAGGEQFF. In DNA form, the CDR3 reads TGTGCCAGCAGCTTGGACGGACTAGCGGGAGGTGAGCAGTTCTTC. The chain uses TRBV5-4 and TRBJ2-1, with 14 bases lining up with TRBD2. Trimming took 0 bases from V and 9 from J; bases not matched to a gene: 2. The CDR3 loop spans 15 amino acids. Germline CDR1 and CDR2: SGHNT and YYREEE (reference sequence).

J is TRBJ1-1 and V is TRBV19; D possibly corresponds to TRBD1 (6 bases). Looked up from germline, CDR1 is LNHDA and CDR2 is SQIVND (reference sequence). The CDR3 is made up of 17 amino acids. V was trimmed by 0 bases and J by 0 bases, leaving 14 bases between them. The CDR3 region is CASSIEVEGGMNTEAFF. Written as DNA, the CDR3 is TGTGCCAGTAGTATAGAGGTTGAAGGGGGAATGAACACTGAAGCTTTCTTT.

The rearrangement joins TRBV5-1 to TRBJ2-3; D possibly corresponds to TRBD1 (6 bases). The CDR3 has 16 residues. Deletions cut 4 bases from V and 1 base from J, with 16 bases between. Per the germline V gene, CDR1 is SGHRS and CDR2 is YFSETQ. The CDR3 loop reads CASSLGYPGGTDTQYF. The CDR3 region has the DNA TGCGCCAGCAGCCTAGGTTATCCAGGGGGCACAGATACGCAGTATTTT.

The rearrangement uses TRBV19 and TRBJ2-5, with 8 bases identical to TRBD1. The germline V gene has CDR1 LNHDA and CDR2 SQIVND (reference sequence). The CDR3 has 15 residues. V dropped 6 bases and J dropped 1; count of bases not matched to a gene: 7. The CDR3 region is CASRLGQAPQETQYF. CDR3 DNA: TGTGCCAGTAGGCTGGGACAGGCCCCCCAAGAGACCCAGTACTTC.

The J gene is TRBJ2-7, the V gene TRBV18, with D tentatively TRBD1 (5 bases). Looked up from germline, CDR1 is KGHSH and CDR2 is LQKENI. The CDR3 is made up of 14 amino acids. The V gene lost 3 bases and the J gene lost 3 bases, with 12 bases spanning the gap. CDR3 nucleotide sequence: TGTGCCAGCTCACCTCGACAGAACTACTACGAGCAGTACTTC. Residues: CASSPRQNYYEQYF.

The chain recombines TRBV7-2 with TRBJ2-1; the match to TRBD2 covers 9 bases. The germline gives CDR1 SGHTA, CDR2 FQGNSA. The CDR3 length is 14 residues. Trimming cost V 6 bases and J 7 bases; bases outside gene matches: 7. CDR3 region: CASSQNSGRNEQFF. CDR3 bases: TGTGCCAGCAGTCAAAATAGCGGGAGAAATGAGCAGTTCTTC.